This T cell receptor (beta chain) was observed in a study of patients and donors after allogeneic stem cell transplantation. Each CDR3 protein gets one entry after TCRdb re-called the RT-PCR reads with MiXCR. The sample has some 150,000 distinct CDR3 sequences, about 36% seen once. With 1 base removed from V and 6 bases from J, the gap between germline ends came to 10 bases. This CDR3 spans 13 amino acids. The receptor was isolated from a human donor who was either an allogeneic HSCT recipient or a stem cell or donor lymphocyte infusion donor (not recorded which). It is not recorded whose cells these are; they may come from a transplant donor. The chain is built from TRBV12-3 or TRBV12-4 and TRBJ2-7; a weak D match, TRBD1 (6 bases). Sample: blood, either unsorted or a sorted T cell fraction (not recorded which). In DNA, the CDR3 is TGTGCCAGCAGTTTAGACAGGGTCGGCGAGCAGTACTTC. Translated, it gives CASSLDRVGEQYF.